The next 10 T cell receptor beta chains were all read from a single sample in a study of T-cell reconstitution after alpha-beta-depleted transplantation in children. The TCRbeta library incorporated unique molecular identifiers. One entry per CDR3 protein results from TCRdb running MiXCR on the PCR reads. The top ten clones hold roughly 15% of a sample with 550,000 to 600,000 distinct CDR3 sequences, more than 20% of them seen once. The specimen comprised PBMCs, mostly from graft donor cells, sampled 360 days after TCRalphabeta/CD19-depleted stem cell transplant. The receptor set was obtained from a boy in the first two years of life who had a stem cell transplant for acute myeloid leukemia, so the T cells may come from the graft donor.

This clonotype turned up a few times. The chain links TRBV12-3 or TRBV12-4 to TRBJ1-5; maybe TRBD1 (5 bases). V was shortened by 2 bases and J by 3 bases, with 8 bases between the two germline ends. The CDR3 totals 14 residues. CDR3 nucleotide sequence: TGTGCCAGCAGTTTACGGGGGGTCAATCAGCCCCAGCATTTT. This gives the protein CASSLRGVNQPQHF.

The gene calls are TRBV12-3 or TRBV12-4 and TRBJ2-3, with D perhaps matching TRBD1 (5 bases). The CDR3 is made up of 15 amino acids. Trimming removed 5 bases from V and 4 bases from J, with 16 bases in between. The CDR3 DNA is TGTGCCAGCAGTCCCCTCCTCATGGGGCCAGATACGCAGTATTTT. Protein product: CASSPLLMGPDTQYF.

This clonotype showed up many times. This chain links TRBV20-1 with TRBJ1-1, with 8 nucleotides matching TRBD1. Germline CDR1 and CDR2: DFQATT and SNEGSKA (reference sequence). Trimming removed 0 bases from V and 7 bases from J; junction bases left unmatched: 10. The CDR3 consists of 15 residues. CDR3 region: CSARDPRGTGDEAFF. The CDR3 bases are TGCAGTGCTAGAGACCCCCGGGGGACAGGAGATGAAGCTTTCTTT.

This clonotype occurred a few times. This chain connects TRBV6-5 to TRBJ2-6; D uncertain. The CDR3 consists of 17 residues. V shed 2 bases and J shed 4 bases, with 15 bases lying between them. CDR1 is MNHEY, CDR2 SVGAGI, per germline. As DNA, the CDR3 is TGTGCCAGCAGTTACCCAGGAGTGTTTTTCGGGGCCAACGTCCTGACTTTC. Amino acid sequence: CASSYPGVFFGANVLTF.

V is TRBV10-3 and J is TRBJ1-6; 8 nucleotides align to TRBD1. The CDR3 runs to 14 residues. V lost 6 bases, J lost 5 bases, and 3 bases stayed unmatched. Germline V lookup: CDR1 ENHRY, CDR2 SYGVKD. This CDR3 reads CAISKTGDNSPLHF. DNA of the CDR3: TGTGCCATCAGCAAGACAGGGGATAATTCACCCCTCCACTTT.

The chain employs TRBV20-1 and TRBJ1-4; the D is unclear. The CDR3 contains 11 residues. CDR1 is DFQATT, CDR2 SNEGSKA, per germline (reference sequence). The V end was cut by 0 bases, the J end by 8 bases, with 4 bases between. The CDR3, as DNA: TGCAGTGCTAGAGAGGGGGAAAAACTGTTTTTT. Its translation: CSAREGEKLFF.

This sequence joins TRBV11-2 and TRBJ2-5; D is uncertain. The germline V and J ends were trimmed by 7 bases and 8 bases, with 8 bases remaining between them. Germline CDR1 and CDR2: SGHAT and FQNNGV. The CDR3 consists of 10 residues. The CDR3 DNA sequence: TGTGCCAGCACCGGCCCCACCCAGTACTTC. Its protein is CASTGPTQYF.

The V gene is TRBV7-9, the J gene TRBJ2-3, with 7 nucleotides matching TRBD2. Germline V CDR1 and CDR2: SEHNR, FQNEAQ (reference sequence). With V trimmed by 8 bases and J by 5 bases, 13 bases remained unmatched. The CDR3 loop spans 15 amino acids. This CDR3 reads CASQGAGTPGDTQYF. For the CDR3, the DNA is TGTGCCAGCCAGGGAGCGGGGACCCCGGGAGATACGCAGTATTTT.

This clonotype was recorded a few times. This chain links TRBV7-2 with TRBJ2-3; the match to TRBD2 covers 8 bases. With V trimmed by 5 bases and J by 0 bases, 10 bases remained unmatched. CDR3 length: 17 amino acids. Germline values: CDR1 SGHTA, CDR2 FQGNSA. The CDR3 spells CASSAPTSGPSTDTQYF. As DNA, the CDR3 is TGTGCCAGCAGCGCCCCAACTAGCGGCCCTAGCACAGATACGCAGTATTTT.

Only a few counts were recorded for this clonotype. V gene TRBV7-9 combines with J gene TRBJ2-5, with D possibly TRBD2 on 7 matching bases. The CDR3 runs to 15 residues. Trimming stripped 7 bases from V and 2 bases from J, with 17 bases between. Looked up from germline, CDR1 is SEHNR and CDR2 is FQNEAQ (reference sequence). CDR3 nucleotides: TGTGCCAGCAACCTAGGGGGGGGGCCTCAAGAGACCCAGTACTTC. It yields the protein CASNLGGGPQETQYF.